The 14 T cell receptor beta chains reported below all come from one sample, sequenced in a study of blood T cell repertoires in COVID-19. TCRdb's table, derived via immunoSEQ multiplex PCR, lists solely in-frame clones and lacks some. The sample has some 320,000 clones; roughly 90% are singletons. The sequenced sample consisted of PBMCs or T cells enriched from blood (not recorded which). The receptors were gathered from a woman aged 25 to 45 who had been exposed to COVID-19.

The CDR3: CASSLATSGGSEQFF. The CDR3 DNA sequence: TGCGCCAGCAGCTTGGCTACTAGCGGGGGGAGTGAGCAGTTCTTC. The V gene is TRBV5-1, the J gene TRBJ2-1; 12 nucleotides match TRBD2. The CDR3 has 15 amino acids. Germline CDR1 is SGHRS and CDR2 is YFSETQ. The junction had 4 bases not matched to a gene; V was cut back by 0 bases and J by 9 bases.

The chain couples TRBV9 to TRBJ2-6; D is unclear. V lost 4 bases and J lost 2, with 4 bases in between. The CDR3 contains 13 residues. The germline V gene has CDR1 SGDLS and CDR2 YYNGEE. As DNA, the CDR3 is TGTGCCAGCAGCCCCACTGGGGCCAACGTCCTGACTTTC. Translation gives CASSPTGANVLTF.

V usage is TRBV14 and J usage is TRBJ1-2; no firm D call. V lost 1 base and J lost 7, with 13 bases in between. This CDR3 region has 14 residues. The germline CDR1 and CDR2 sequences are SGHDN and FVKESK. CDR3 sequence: CASSQVAGNGGYTF. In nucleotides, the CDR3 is TGTGCCAGCAGCCAAGTTGCGGGGAATGGTGGCTACACCTTC.

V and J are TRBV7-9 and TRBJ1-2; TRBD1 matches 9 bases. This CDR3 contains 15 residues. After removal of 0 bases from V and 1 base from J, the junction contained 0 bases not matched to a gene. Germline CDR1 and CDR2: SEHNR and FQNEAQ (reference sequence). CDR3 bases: TGTGCCAGCAGCTTAGCGGGACAGGGTAACTATGGCTACACCTTC. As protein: CASSLAGQGNYGYTF.

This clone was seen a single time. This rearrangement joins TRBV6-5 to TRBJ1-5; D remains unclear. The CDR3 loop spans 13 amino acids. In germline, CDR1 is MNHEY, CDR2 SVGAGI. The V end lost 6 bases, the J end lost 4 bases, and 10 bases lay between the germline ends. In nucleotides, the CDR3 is TGTGCCAGCAGGTCGACTGCAAATCAGCCCCAGCATTTT. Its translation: CASRSTANQPQHF.

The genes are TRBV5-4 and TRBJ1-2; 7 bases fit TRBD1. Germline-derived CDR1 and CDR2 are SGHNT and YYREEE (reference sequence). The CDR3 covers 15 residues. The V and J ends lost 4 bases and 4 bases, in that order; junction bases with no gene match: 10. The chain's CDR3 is CASSTVGQPLYGYTF. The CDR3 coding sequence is TGTGCCAGCAGCACGGTGGGACAGCCTCTCTATGGCTACACCTTC.

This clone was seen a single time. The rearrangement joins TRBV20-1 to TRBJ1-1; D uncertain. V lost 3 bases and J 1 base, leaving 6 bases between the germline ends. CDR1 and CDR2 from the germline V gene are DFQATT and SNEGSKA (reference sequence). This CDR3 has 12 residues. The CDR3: CSASFQNTEAFF. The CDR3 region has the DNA TGCAGTGCTAGTTTTCAGAACACTGAAGCTTTCTTT.

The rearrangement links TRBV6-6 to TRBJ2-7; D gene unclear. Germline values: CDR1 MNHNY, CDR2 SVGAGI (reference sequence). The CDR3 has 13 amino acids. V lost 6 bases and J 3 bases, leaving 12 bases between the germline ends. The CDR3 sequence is CASSPLQLYEQYF. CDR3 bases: TGTGCCAGCAGCCCTTTACAGCTCTACGAGCAGTACTTC.

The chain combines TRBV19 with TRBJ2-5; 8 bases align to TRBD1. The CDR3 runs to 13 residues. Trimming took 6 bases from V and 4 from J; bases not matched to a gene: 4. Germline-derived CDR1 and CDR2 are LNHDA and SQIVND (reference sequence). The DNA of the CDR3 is TGTGCCAGTAGACCCAGGGGGCGAGAGACCCAGTACTTC. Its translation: CASRPRGRETQYF.

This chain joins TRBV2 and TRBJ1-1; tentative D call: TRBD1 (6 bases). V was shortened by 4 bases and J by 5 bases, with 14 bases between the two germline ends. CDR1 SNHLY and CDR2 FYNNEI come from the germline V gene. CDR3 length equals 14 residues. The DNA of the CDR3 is TGTGCCAGCAGTGCGCAACAGGGTTATACTGAAGCTTTCTTT. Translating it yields CASSAQQGYTEAFF.

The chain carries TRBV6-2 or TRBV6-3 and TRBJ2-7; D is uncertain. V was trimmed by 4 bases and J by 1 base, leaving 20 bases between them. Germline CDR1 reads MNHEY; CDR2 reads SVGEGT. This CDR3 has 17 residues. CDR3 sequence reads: CASSSLLPFDTSYEQYF. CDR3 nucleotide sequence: TGTGCCAGCAGTTCTCTCCTACCCTTCGACACTTCCTACGAGCAGTACTTC.

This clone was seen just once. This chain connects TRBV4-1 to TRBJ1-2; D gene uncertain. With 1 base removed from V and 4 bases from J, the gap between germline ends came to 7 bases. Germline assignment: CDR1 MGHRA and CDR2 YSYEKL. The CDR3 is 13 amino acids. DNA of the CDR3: TGCGCCAGCAGCCAAGGGCACCTCTATGGCTACACCTTC. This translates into CASSQGHLYGYTF.

The CDR3 spells CASSQEQGNLYGYTF. The CDR3 nucleotides read TGCGCCAGCAGCCAGGAACAGGGAAACCTCTATGGCTACACCTTC. The V and J genes are TRBV4-1 and TRBJ1-2; D may be TRBD1 (6 bases). Germline CDR1 and CDR2: MGHRA and YSYEKL. The CDR3 sequence is 15 residues long. Trimming cost V 3 bases and J 4 bases, with 15 bases left between them.

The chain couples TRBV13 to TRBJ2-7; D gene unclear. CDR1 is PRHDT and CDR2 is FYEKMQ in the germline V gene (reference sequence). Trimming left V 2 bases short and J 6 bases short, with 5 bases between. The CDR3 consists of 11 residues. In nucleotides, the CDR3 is TGTGCCAGCAGCTTAATCGGCGAGCAGTACTTC. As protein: CASSLIGEQYF.